The 17 T cell receptor beta chains in this list originate from one sample, sequenced in a study of cytomegalovirus exposure and HLA in healthy donors. The study ran its PCR with 60 Vbeta and 13 Jbeta primers. Generated by immunoSEQ multiplex PCR, the TCRdb table keeps only in-frame clones and is missing some. The sample contains approximately 110,000 clones, 76% of which appear only once. Sequenced input: PBMCs. Receptors were obtained from a man aged 50 to 59 in good health and CMV-seronegative.

The chain joins TRBV5-1 to TRBJ1-1; 10 nucleotides align to TRBD1. This CDR3 is 15 amino acids long. The trim removed 6 bases at V and 1 base at J, leaving 6 bases unmatched. Per germline, CDR1 SGHRS and CDR2 YFSETQ. The CDR3 DNA sequence: TGCGCCAGCACCCTGGGGGACAGGGGGAACACTGAAGCTTTCTTT. As protein: CASTLGDRGNTEAFF.

The rearrangement links TRBV5-1 to TRBJ2-7, with TRBD2 identical over 9 bases. J lost 0 bases, V lost 8 bases, and 12 bases had no gene match. This CDR3 contains 16 residues. CDR1 is SGHRS, CDR2 YFSETQ, per germline. CDR3 DNA: TGCGCCAGAACCCTCGGCGGGGGGGCGTCCTCCTACGAGCAGTACGTC. This sequence encodes CARTLGGGASSYEQYV.

The genes are TRBV9 and TRBJ2-3, with D hard to call. The length of the CDR3 is 14 residues. The V end was cut by 7 bases, the J end by 0 bases, with 12 bases between. CDR1 and CDR2 (germline): SGDLS, YYNGEE. For the CDR3, the DNA is TGTGCCAGCTCAGAGGCCCCTAGCACAGATACGCAGTATTTT. This gives the protein CASSEAPSTDTQYF.

The chain carries TRBV29-1 and TRBJ1-2; 9 bases are a match to TRBD1. The germline V gene encodes CDR1 SQVTM and CDR2 ANQGSEA. The trim removed 3 bases at V and 6 bases at J, leaving 8 bases unmatched. This CDR3 is 14 amino acids long. The DNA for the CDR3 is TGCAGCGTTGATTACGGGACAGGGAGTGATGGCTACACCTTC. It translates to CSVDYGTGSDGYTF.

The chain links TRBV6-5 to TRBJ2-2; 7 nucleotides match TRBD2. CDR1 and CDR2 (germline): MNHEY, SVGAGI. V shed 6 bases, J shed 4 bases, and the junction held 8 bases outside the gene matches. There are 15 residues in the CDR3. The CDR3 is CASRPLRGVTGELFF. The CDR3 DNA follows: TGTGCCAGCAGACCCCTCCGGGGGGTCACCGGGGAGCTGTTTTTT.

This chain links TRBV5-6 with TRBJ2-7, with 10 bases aligning to TRBD1. The trim removed 2 bases at V and 1 base at J, leaving 3 bases unmatched. Germline-derived CDR1 and CDR2 are SGHDT and YYEEEE. The CDR3 runs to 15 residues. CDR3 nucleotides: TGTGCCAGCAGCTTACCGGGACAGGGGTCCTACGAGCAGTACGTC. This codes for CASSLPGQGSYEQYV.

CDR3 residues: CASNSVGTGEFF. CDR3 sequence (DNA): TGTGCCAGCAACTCAGTAGGGACAGGGGAGTTCTTC. The V call is TRBV27, the J call TRBJ2-1; TRBD1 matches 10 bases. With V trimmed by 7 bases and J by 14 bases, 8 bases remained unmatched. Germline loops: CDR1 MNHEY, CDR2 SMNVEV (reference sequence). The CDR3 is 12 amino acids.

CDR3 DNA: TGTGCCAGCAGGTGGACAGGGAACTACGAGCAGTACTTC. This sequence encodes CASRWTGNYEQYF. The J gene is TRBJ2-5, the V gene TRBV6-1, with 8 bases that match TRBD1. The J call may be incorrect, as the DNA end agrees better with TRBJ2-7. The CDR3 runs 13 residues. The V gene's germline CDR1 is MNHNS and CDR2 SASEGT.

The genes are TRBV10-3 and TRBJ1-1, with a weak D call TRBD1 (6 bases). Deletions cut 2 bases from V and 6 bases from J, with 16 bases between. The CDR3 has 15 residues. Per the germline V gene, CDR1 is ENHRY and CDR2 is SYGVKD. CDR3 DNA sequence: TGTGCCATCAGTGAGAGGGGGACCGCCGGGGCTGAAGCTTTCTTT. Protein sequence: CAISERGTAGAEAFF.

The chain has TRBV7-8 and TRBJ1-6; D is perhaps TRBD1 (6 bases). Germline V gene lookup returns CDR1 SGHVS and CDR2 FQNEAQ. The CDR3 has 16 amino acids. The ends were cut back, 7 bases at V and 0 bases at J, with 13 bases in the middle. The CDR3 DNA follows: TGTGCCAGCACCCAGGGGTGGAGCTCCTATAATTCACCCCTCCACTTT. Protein: CASTQGWSSYNSPLHF.

The V gene is TRBV11-2, the J gene TRBJ1-1, with a possible D match to TRBD1 (6 bases). The V gene's germline CDR1 is SGHAT and CDR2 FQNNGV. The V end lost 7 bases, the J end lost 4 bases, and 16 bases lay between the germline ends. There are 14 residues in the CDR3. CDR3 amino acids: CASIQNAGVTEAFF. CDR3 nucleotide sequence: TGTGCCAGCATACAAAACGCAGGGGTCACTGAAGCTTTCTTT.

This chain uses TRBV6-1 with TRBJ1-1; maybe TRBD1 (6 bases). V was clipped by 10 bases and J by 5 bases, with 17 bases between them. CDR1 is MNHNS, CDR2 SASEGT, per germline. This CDR3 has 13 amino acids. Written as DNA, the CDR3 is TGTGCCAACCGACAGGACCTGTGGACTGAAGCTTTCTTT. It translates to CANRQDLWTEAFF.

The chain is built from TRBV29-1 and TRBJ2-1, with D perhaps TRBD1 (6 bases). Trimming left V 2 bases short and J 5 bases short, with 19 bases between. The CDR3 length is 16 residues. Germline values: CDR1 SQVTM, CDR2 ANQGSEA. The CDR3 coding sequence is TGCAGCGTTGAAAGAGACACAGGGTTTAGAGACAATGAGCAGTTCTTC. It encodes CSVERDTGFRDNEQFF.

Concerning this clone: This specimen includes other DNA sequences encoding the same CDR3. The chain recombines TRBV27 with TRBJ2-3; D possibly corresponds to TRBD2 (5 bases). CDR1 and CDR2 (germline): MNHEY, SMNVEV (reference sequence). Trimming removed 0 bases at V and 3 bases at J, with 7 bases between. The CDR3 extends over 14 amino acids. The CDR3 DNA reads as TGTGCCAGCAGTTTATCGAGGGCTACAGATACGCAGTATTTT. Translation: CASSLSRATDTQYF.

The V and J genes are TRBV2 and TRBJ1-4; no firm D call. This CDR3 is built from 12 residues. Trimming left V 3 bases short and J 7 bases short, with 6 bases between. Germline V lookup: CDR1 SNHLY, CDR2 FYNNEI. CDR3 sequence: CASSDPIEKLFF. In DNA, the CDR3 is TGTGCCAGCAGTGACCCTATTGAAAAACTGTTTTTT.

The gene calls are TRBV30 and TRBJ2-3; D remains unclear. The CDR3 loop spans 14 amino acids. V lost 2 bases to trimming and J lost 4 bases, with 13 bases between them. Germline CDR1 reads GTSNPN; CDR2 reads SVGIG (reference sequence). Written as DNA, the CDR3 is TGTGCCTGGAGTTTCCGCACATCAGCAGATACGCAGTATTTT. Protein product: CAWSFRTSADTQYF.

This clone has more than one count but fewer than ten. The J gene is TRBJ2-7, the V gene TRBV5-8, with 7 bases that match TRBD1. Germline assignment: CDR1 SGHTS and CDR2 YDEGEE. Unmatched junction bases numbered 7, after V lost 0 bases and J lost 4 bases. CDR3 length: 15 residues. This CDR3 is CASSLGQGLSYEQYV. DNA for the CDR3: TGTGCCAGCAGCTTGGGACAGGGTTTGAGTTACGAGCAGTACGTC.